The text below deals with one T cell receptor (beta chain). Repertoires were generated with immunoSEQ multiplex PCR, while TCRdb's copy carries only in-frame clones and drops some. The data show some 200,000 clones, approximately 92% seen once. The sample is drawn from a study of control samples from healthy donors and cancer patients. This receptor was identified in a man aged 18 to 30 in good health. Sequencing was done on a sample of blood.

The CDR3 nucleotides read TGTGCCAGAAGCTTAGATTCGGGGGAGGGATCGGGTGGCTACACCTTC. The encoded protein is CARSLDSGEGSGGYTF. V usage is TRBV7-5 and J usage is TRBJ1-2. TRBV7-5 is listed as a pseudogene. This CDR3 is built from 16 residues.